The clone carrying this T cell receptor (beta chain) occurred many times. This sample stems from a study of T-cell reconstitution after alpha-beta-depleted transplantation in children. Preparation of the TCRbeta library was carried out with unique molecular identifiers. TCRdb passed the PCR reads through MiXCR, listing each CDR3 protein once. The profile shows roughly 610,000 distinct CDR3 sequences, about 10% of them singletons. V was cut by 10 bases and J by 4 bases, with 14 bases left in between. CDR1 is ENHRY, CDR2 SYGVKD, per germline. The CDR3 covers 12 residues. Specimen: PBMCs from the stem cell graft donor, collected from the stem cell graft. V gene TRBV10-3 combines with J gene TRBJ2-7, with D possibly TRBD1 on 5 matching bases. The TCR sequence derives from a human donor who donated a stem cell graft to a child with acute myeloid leukemia. DNA of the CDR3: TGTGCCAGCAACCAGGGAATATACGAGCAGTACTTC. Translated, it gives CASNQGIYEQYF.